This T cell receptor beta chain was profiled in a study of T cell responses to AZD1222 COVID-19 vaccine. Worth noting for this clone: Its antigen is currently unknown.

Here immunoSEQ multiplex PCR was the method, and the copy in TCRdb shows in-frame clones only, minus some. This table has more than 95,000 clones, 90% appearing once. The CDR3 has 16 amino acids. Germline CDR1 SGHNT, CDR2 YYREEE (reference sequence). Trimming took 4 bases from V and 0 from J, leaving 13 bases between them. Study conclusions and caveats: Clonal diversity may have been underestimated, and the donors were mostly white British, with more females than males. CD4 TCRs covered the whole spike, strongest at regions 160-218 and 743-854. It was only after the peak T cell response that any repertoires were sampled.

This sequence was found in an adult in good health. Sample: peripheral blood, taken on day 0 of MenACWY control vaccination. This rearrangement joins TRBV5-4 to TRBJ2-2; D assignment may be TRBD1 or TRBD2 (6 bases each). CDR3 DNA: TGTGCCAGCAGCGGCGGGACACCCGCGAACACCGGGGAGCTGTTTTTT. Translating gives CASSGGTPANTGELFF. The variable domain in full, with the rest retrieved from reference TRBV5-4 and TRBJ2-2, is ETGVTQSPTHLIKTRGQQVTLRCSSQSGHNTVSWYQQALGQGPQFIFQYYREEENGRGNFPPRFSGLQFPNYSSELNVNALELDDSALYLCASSGGTPANTGELFFGEGSRLTVL.